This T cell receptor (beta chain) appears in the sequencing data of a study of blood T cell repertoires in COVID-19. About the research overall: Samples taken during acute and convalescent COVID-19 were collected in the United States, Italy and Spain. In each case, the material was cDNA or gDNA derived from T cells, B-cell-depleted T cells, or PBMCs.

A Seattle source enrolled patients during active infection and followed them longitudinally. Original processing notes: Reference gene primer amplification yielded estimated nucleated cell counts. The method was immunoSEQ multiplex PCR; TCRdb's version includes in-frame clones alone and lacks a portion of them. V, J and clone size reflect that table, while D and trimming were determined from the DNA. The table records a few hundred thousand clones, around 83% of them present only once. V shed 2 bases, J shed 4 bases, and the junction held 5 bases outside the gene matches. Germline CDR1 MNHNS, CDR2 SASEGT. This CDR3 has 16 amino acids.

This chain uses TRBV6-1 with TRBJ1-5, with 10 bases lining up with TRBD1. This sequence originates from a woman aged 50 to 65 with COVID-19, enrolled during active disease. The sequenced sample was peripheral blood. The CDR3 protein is CASSERTGGSNQPQHF. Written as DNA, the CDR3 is TGTGCCAGCAGTGAACGGACAGGGGGTTCGAATCAGCCCCAGCATTTT.